The 8 T cell receptor beta chains below come from one sample, sequenced in a study of response to subunit inactivated influenza vaccine. TCRdb reanalysed the RT-PCR reads using MiXCR and keeps one entry per CDR3 protein. In the table there are about 620,000 distinct CDR3 sequences, approximately 12% of which are singletons. Sequenced here: PBMCs from blood, sampled on the day of vaccination. The receptors stem from a man over 45 who received an inactivated influenza vaccine.

The chain couples TRBV5-1 to TRBJ2-5; 9 bases are shared with TRBD2. Germline V gives CDR1 SGHRS, CDR2 YFSETQ. This CDR3 region has 15 residues. With V trimmed by 5 bases and J by 4 bases, 9 bases remained unmatched. CDR3 sequence: CASSGAGGVLETQYF. The CDR3 coding sequence is TGCGCCAGCAGTGGAGCGGGGGGAGTATTAGAGACCCAGTACTTC.

The V call is TRBV5-1, the J call TRBJ2-7, with a possible D match to TRBD2 (5 bases). Germline-derived CDR1 and CDR2 are SGHRS and YFSETQ. The CDR3 length is 17 residues. V was shortened by 2 bases and J by 5 bases, with 23 bases between the two germline ends. The chain's CDR3 is CASSFGTRARGLDEQYF. Here the CDR3 DNA reads TGCGCCAGCAGCTTTGGCACAAGGGCCCGAGGGTTGGACGAGCAGTACTTC.

The table lists this clonotype with a few counts. This sequence joins TRBV14 and TRBJ1-6; perhaps TRBD1 as D (5 bases). CDR1 and CDR2 from the germline V gene are SGHDN and FVKESK. The CDR3 is 15 amino acids. The V gene lost 1 base and the J gene lost 6 bases, with 10 bases spanning the gap. CDR3 region: CASSQVQVSNSPLHF. CDR3 DNA: TGTGCCAGCAGCCAAGTACAGGTCTCTAATTCACCCCTCCACTTT.

Only a few counts were recorded for this clonotype. In DNA, the CDR3 is TGCGCCAGCAGCTTGTGGGACAGAGACTACGAGCAGTACTTC. Amino acids: CASSLWDRDYEQYF. The chain recombines TRBV5-1 with TRBJ2-7, with 7 nucleotides matching TRBD1. Trimming cost V 1 base and J 3 bases; bases outside gene matches: 4. CDR3 length equals 14 residues. Germline CDR1 reads SGHRS; CDR2 reads YFSETQ.

This rearrangement joins TRBV6-1 to TRBJ2-3; possible D gene TRBD1, 5 bases. CDR1 and CDR2 from the germline V gene are MNHNS and SASEGT. With 7 bases removed from V and 4 bases from J, the gap between germline ends came to 12 bases. The CDR3 spans 13 residues. The CDR3 reads CASISDSSDTQYF. CDR3 coding DNA: TGTGCCAGCATATCAGACAGTTCAGATACGCAGTATTTT.

A few counts support this clonotype. The chain carries TRBV10-3 and TRBJ1-1; TRBD1 is a possible D gene (5 bases). The CDR3 totals 14 residues. The germline V and J ends were trimmed by 1 base and 5 bases, with 11 bases remaining between them. Germline V gives CDR1 ENHRY, CDR2 SYGVKD. The CDR3 loop reads CAISELGGETEAFF. The CDR3 DNA sequence: TGTGCCATCAGTGAGTTGGGGGGAGAAACTGAAGCTTTCTTT.

The chain carries TRBV6-1 and TRBJ1-5, with TRBD1 matching over 7 bases. Germline-derived CDR1 and CDR2 are MNHNS and SASEGT. V lost 8 bases and J lost 7; bases outside the gene matches: 8. The CDR3 has 13 amino acids. CDR3 residues: CASGTTGSQPQHF. CDR3 in DNA: TGTGCCAGCGGAACGACAGGGTCCCAGCCCCAGCATTTT.

This clonotype turned up a few times. The rearrangement joins TRBV5-1 to TRBJ1-4; D remains unclear. The CDR3 consists of 17 residues. The V and J ends lost 0 bases and 7 bases respectively, with 19 bases between them. Germline loops: CDR1 SGHRS, CDR2 YFSETQ. The CDR3 nucleotides are TGCGCCAGCAGCTTGGTTCCTTCCAGTTCAGTCGCTGAAAAACTGTTTTTT. Its translation is CASSLVPSSSVAEKLFF.